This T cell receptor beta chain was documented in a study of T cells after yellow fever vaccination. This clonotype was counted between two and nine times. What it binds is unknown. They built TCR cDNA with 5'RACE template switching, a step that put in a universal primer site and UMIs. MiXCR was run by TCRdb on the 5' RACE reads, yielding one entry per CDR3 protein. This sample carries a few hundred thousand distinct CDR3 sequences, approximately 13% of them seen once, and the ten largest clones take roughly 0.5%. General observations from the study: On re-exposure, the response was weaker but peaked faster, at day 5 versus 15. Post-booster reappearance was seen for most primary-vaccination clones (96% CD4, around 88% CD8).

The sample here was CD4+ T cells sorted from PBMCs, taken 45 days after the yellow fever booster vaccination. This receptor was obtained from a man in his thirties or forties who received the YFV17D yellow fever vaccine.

CDR3 sequence: CASSSPTSGTPWEQYF. The CDR3 DNA sequence: TGTGCCAGCAGCTCACCGACTAGCGGGACCCCGTGGGAGCAGTACTTC. The chain links TRBV11-2 to TRBJ2-7, with 11 bases matching TRBD2. V gave up 4 bases and J gave up 7 bases; unmatched junction bases: 12. Germline V CDR1 and CDR2: SGHAT, FQNNGV. The CDR3 has 16 residues.